The 2 T cell receptor beta chains given below trace back to one sample, sequenced in a study of blood T cell repertoires in COVID-19. Measured with immunoSEQ multiplex PCR; TCRdb has only the in-frame clones, and not every one. The sample carries about 300,000 clones, 85% to 90% recorded once. Specimen: PBMCs or T cells enriched from blood (not recorded which). The receptors shown here come from a woman aged 50 to 60 who had been exposed to COVID-19.

Only one count was recorded for this clone. V and J are TRBV3-1 (or the pseudogene TRBV3-2) and TRBJ2-1; D gene uncertain. The V gene lost 1 base and the J gene lost 6 bases, with 7 bases spanning the gap. The CDR3 contains 13 residues. CDR1 LGHDT and CDR2 YNNKEL come from the germline V gene (reference sequence). Written as DNA, the CDR3 is TGTGCCAGCAGCCAAGTCAGTCCCAATGAGCAGTTCTTC. Its protein product is CASSQVSPNEQFF.

The chain couples TRBV9 to TRBJ1-1; TRBD1 is a possible D gene (5 bases). Germline values: CDR1 SGDLS, CDR2 YYNGEE. Trimming stripped 0 bases from V and 5 bases from J, with 8 bases between. There are 13 residues in the CDR3. CDR3 coding DNA: TGTGCCAGCAGCGTAGAGGGGCGAACTGAAGCTTTCTTT. This gives the protein CASSVEGRTEAFF.